The table lists the clone carrying this T cell receptor beta chain with a few counts. The record originates from a study of blood T cell repertoires in COVID-19. CDR3 size: 17 residues. V lost 6 bases and J lost 5; bases outside the gene matches: 17. Germline values: CDR1 LGHDT, CDR2 YNNKEL (reference sequence). Seattle patients were enrolled during active infection and followed longitudinally. In the original processing: Counts of nucleated cells, estimated from reference gene primer amplification, were obtained. Sequencing used immunoSEQ multiplex PCR; TCRdb keeps in-frame clones, though not all of them. Clone size and V and J calls were adopted from that table, with D and trimming inferred from the DNA. Of approximately 250,000 clones listed, 86% are singletons.

The material sequenced was peripheral blood. This chain links TRBV3-1 (or the pseudogene TRBV3-2) with TRBJ2-5, with 8 bases that match TRBD1. The receptor comes from a woman older than 75 with COVID-19, enrolled during active disease. Written as DNA, the CDR3 is TGTGCCAGCAGTCCCCGGACAGGGAGCCTTGGGCGGGAGACCCAGTACTTC. Its protein product is CASSPRTGSLGRETQYF.